Listed here are 9 T cell receptor beta chains from one sample, sequenced in a study of metastatic and nonmetastatic thyroid tumors. Among the patients, none had received any treatment before thyroid surgery. TCRdb ran MiXCR on the PCR reads. The sample includes fewer than 25,000 clones, about a quarter of them seen just once. The source material was blood. The receptors were sampled from a male donor with papillary thyroid cancer or a benign thyroid nodule (not recorded which). Some clones in this sample may be carry-over from other donors' samples.

The chain recombines TRBV20-1 with TRBJ2-3; no definite D call. Trimming removed 0 bases from V and 5 bases from J, with 9 bases in between. Germline V gene data show CDR1 as DFQATT and CDR2 as SNEGSKA (reference sequence). The CDR3 consists of 13 residues. The CDR3 DNA reads TGCAGTGCTAGAGATTCTGCACTAGATACGCAGTATTTT. Its translation is CSARDSALDTQYF.

This clone is classed as medium-sized. The chain recombines TRBV27 with TRBJ2-3; either TRBD1 or TRBD2 may supply D (5 bases each). The V end was cut by 8 bases, the J end by 3 bases, with 18 bases between. There are 15 residues in the CDR3. Looked up from germline, CDR1 is MNHEY and CDR2 is SMNVEV (reference sequence). CDR3 sequence (DNA): TGTGCCAGCCAACTCATCGGGGCTGGGACAGATACGCAGTATTTT. Translation: CASQLIGAGTDTQYF.

This clone was found many times. The chain recombines TRBV28 with TRBJ2-1; 12 bases align to TRBD2. V lost 4 bases and J lost 2; bases outside the gene matches: 9. Germline V gene data show CDR1 as MDHEN and CDR2 as SYDVKM. The CDR3 length is 18 residues. CDR3 nucleotide sequence: TGTGCCAGCAGTTCCTCCATACTAGCGGGAGGAACCTACAATGAGCAGTTCTTC. Its protein is CASSSSILAGGTYNEQFF.

The chain links TRBV11-1 to TRBJ2-1, with D maybe TRBD1 (6 bases). The CDR3 totals 17 residues. Between the trimmed V and J ends, which lost 0 bases and 1 base, there was a span of 13 bases. Germline-derived CDR1 and CDR2 are SGHAT and FQDESV (reference sequence). CDR3 sequence: CASSLARGGFSYNEQFF. DNA for the CDR3: TGTGCCAGCAGCTTAGCAAGAGGGGGTTTTTCCTACAATGAGCAGTTCTTC.

This clone qualifies as medium-sized. The rearrangement joins TRBV14 to TRBJ2-2; D may match TRBD1 or TRBD2 (6 bases each). The CDR3 length is 17 residues. Trimming cost V 4 bases and J 3 bases, with 18 bases left between them. Germline V lookup: CDR1 SGHDN, CDR2 FVKESK. The CDR3 loop is CASSLRGPGGHTGELFF. CDR3 coding DNA: TGTGCCAGCAGCCTCAGAGGTCCCGGGGGCCACACCGGGGAGCTGTTTTTT.

This clone was recorded many times. The V gene is TRBV6-2 or TRBV6-3, the J gene TRBJ2-3; 9 bases map to TRBD2. The CDR3 loop spans 19 amino acids. From germline, CDR1 is MNHEY and CDR2 SVGEGT. The ends lost 5 bases at V and 6 bases at J; junction bases unmatched: 21. The CDR3 nucleotides are TGTGCCAGCAGTCCCCTACCGAAGGGACTAGCCGAGCCACAGGATACGCAGTATTTT. Protein sequence: CASSPLPKGLAEPQDTQYF.

This clone was seen many times. The identical CDR3 is also encoded by other nucleotide sequences in the sample. This rearrangement joins TRBV20-1 to TRBJ2-5; D tentatively fits TRBD1 or TRBD2 (5 bases each). The germline V gene encodes CDR1 DFQATT and CDR2 SNEGSKA (reference sequence). The CDR3 has 16 amino acids. The V end was cut by 5 bases, the J end by 1 base, with 20 bases between. The CDR3 protein is CSAESGRPGAQETQYF. Here the CDR3 DNA reads TGCAGTGCTGAGAGCGGACGACCCGGGGCCCAAGAGACCCAGTACTTC.

This clone was recorded many times. A much larger clone differs by one base, so this may be a read error. This CDR3 is also generated by other DNA sequences in the sample. The chain recombines TRBV4-3 with TRBJ1-4; tentatively, D is TRBD1 (6 bases). V lost 0 bases and J 10 bases, leaving 27 bases between the germline ends. Per germline, CDR1 LGHNA and CDR2 YSLEER. This CDR3 comprises 19 residues. The DNA of the CDR3 is TGCGCCAGCAGCCAAGAATCGCCGGACAGTCTCAGTAATCGGCTAAAACTGTTTTTT. Its translation: CASSQESPDSLSNRLKLFF.

The count of this clone is one. The CDR3 sequence: CASSSTGETYEQYF. The CDR3 DNA follows: TGTGCCAGCAGTTCGACAGGGGAAACCTACGAGCAGTACTTC. The chain combines TRBV11-2 with TRBJ2-7, with 8 bases fitting TRBD1. V was clipped by 6 bases and J by 2 bases; unmatched bases: 6. This CDR3 is 14 amino acids long. The germline V gene encodes CDR1 SGHAT and CDR2 FQNNGV. Full variable domain (rest looked up from reference TRBV11-2 and TRBJ2-7): EAGVAQSPRYKIIEKRQSVAFWCNPISGHATLYWYQQILGQGPKLLIQFQNNGVVDDSQLPKDRFSAERLKGVDSTLKIQPAKLEDSAVYLCASSSTGETYEQYFGPGTRLTVT.